This entry is about one T cell receptor beta chain. CDR1 LNHDA and CDR2 SQIVND come from the germline V gene (reference sequence). CDR3 length: 14 residues. Trimming pared 3 bases from V and 4 bases from J, leaving 12 bases between. This record comes from a study of blood T cell repertoires in COVID-19. For the study at large: Samples came from the United States, Italy and Spain, spanning acute and convalescent COVID-19. T cells, B-cell-depleted T cells, or PBMCs supplied cDNA or gDNA.

In the source study's methods: Cell counts per sample came from amplifying reference gene primers. Only in-frame clones appear in the TCRdb table, and some are missing; sequencing was by immunoSEQ multiplex PCR. D and trimming come from the DNA, and the V and J calls and clone size come from that table. The profile shows about 220,000 clones, 80% to 90% of them singletons. The chain has TRBV19 and TRBJ1-1; D perhaps matches TRBD1 (5 bases). The sample comprised peripheral blood. This TCR derives from a man aged 50 to 59 who had recovered from COVID-19. CDR3: CASSIPGGVTEAFF. As DNA, the CDR3 is TGTGCCAGTAGTATCCCCGGGGGAGTCACTGAAGCTTTCTTT.